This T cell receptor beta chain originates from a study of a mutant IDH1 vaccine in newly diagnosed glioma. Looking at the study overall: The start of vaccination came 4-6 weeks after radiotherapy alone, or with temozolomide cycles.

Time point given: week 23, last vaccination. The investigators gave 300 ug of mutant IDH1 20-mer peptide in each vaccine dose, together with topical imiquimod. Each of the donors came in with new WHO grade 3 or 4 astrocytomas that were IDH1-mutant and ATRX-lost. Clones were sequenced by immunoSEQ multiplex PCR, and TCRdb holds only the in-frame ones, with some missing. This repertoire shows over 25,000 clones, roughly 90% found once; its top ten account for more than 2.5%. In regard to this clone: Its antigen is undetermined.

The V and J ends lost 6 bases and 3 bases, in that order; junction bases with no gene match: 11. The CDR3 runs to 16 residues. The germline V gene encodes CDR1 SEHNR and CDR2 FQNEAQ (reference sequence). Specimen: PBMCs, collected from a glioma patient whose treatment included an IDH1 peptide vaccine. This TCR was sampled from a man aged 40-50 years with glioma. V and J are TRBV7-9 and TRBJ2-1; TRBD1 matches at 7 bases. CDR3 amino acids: CASSLYSGTDYNEQFF. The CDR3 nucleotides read TGTGCCAGCAGTCTTTATTCCGGGACAGACTACAATGAGCAGTTCTTC.